These T cell receptor beta chains were read from a single sample in a study of T cell repertoires in cytomegalovirus infection. Each CDR3 protein gets one entry after TCRdb re-called the reads with MiXCR. This sample carries 350,000 to 550,000 distinct CDR3 sequences, approximately 31% of them seen once, and the ten largest clones take roughly 15%. Sequenced material: PBMCs. These receptors were collected from a human donor in good health (CMV status not recorded). Some clones in this sample may be carry-over from other donors' samples. CDR3s include the opening cysteine and the closing phenylalanine or tryptophan.

V: TRBV6-5
J: TRBJ1-5
CDR3: CASSSDRGHGQPQHF

V: TRBV7-2
J: TRBJ1-5
CDR3: CASSLGRGQPQHF

V: TRBV5-1
J: TRBJ2-1
CDR3: CASSFERNNEQFF

V: TRBV7-6
J: TRBJ2-1
CDR3: CASGSLGEQFF

V: TRBV5-4
J: TRBJ1-1
CDR3: CASSLGAGRANTEAFF

V: TRBV6-6
J: TRBJ2-7
CDR3: CASRRTSGGDEQYF

V: TRBV5-4
J: TRBJ1-3
CDR3: CASSLAFGNSGNTIYF

V: TRBV7-9
J: TRBJ2-7
CDR3: CASSPSSGRGSYEQYF

V: TRBV12-3/TRBV12-4
J: TRBJ1-1
CDR3: CASSDRGGDTEAFF

V: TRBV7-9
J: TRBJ2-2
CDR3: CASSPTGTGTGELFF

V: TRBV20-1
J: TRBJ1-6
CDR3: CSARARTPNSPLHF

V: TRBV2
J: TRBJ1-3
CDR3: CASSADRMPGNTIYF

V: TRBV28
J: TRBJ1-5
CDR3: CASSFREQPQHF

V: TRBV12-3/TRBV12-4
J: TRBJ1-5
CDR3: CASSLKRTASNQPQHF

V: TRBV5-4
J: TRBJ2-5
CDR3: CASSWGRYDGETQYF

V: TRBV4-1
J: TRBJ1-4
CDR3: CASSQADFNEKLFF

V: TRBV12-3/TRBV12-4
J: TRBJ1-1
CDR3: CASTDDRDTEAFF

V: TRBV27
J: TRBJ2-5
CDR3: CASSLRGGGGATETQYF

V: TRBV2
J: TRBJ2-1
CDR3: CASSDGLAGGIEQFF

V: TRBV7-9
J: TRBJ2-1
CDR3: CSRSPRKLAGWLNEPFF

V: TRBV6-6
J: TRBJ1-1
CDR3: CASRPQLPSWGGRNTEAFF

V: TRBV7-2
J: TRBJ2-7
CDR3: CASSLGQADLYEQYF

V: TRBV4-3
J: TRBJ2-7
CDR3: CASSIGRSYEQYF

V: TRBV7-9
J: TRBJ2-7
CDR3: CASSRGLAGVRYEQYF

V: TRBV15
J: TRBJ1-1
CDR3: CATSRDRVGGTEAFF

V: TRBV29-1
J: TRBJ2-2
CDR3: CSAGRAGYTGELFF

V: TRBV27
J: TRBJ2-7
CDR3: CASSFRSGDYEQYF

V: TRBV7-9
J: TRBJ2-7
CDR3: CASRAGTSYEQYF

V: TRBV9
J: TRBJ1-3
CDR3: CASSVEQAYSGNTIYF

V: TRBV25-1
J: TRBJ1-6
CDR3: CASTQGAKNSPLHF

V: TRBV7-6
J: TRBJ2-1
CDR3: CASSALSGTYNEQFF

V: TRBV12-3/TRBV12-4
J: TRBJ1-2
CDR3: CASRLTYGGRGYGYTF

V: TRBV11-2
J: TRBJ1-4
CDR3: CASSLAQRGWEKLFF

V: TRBV6-8
J: TRBJ2-1
CDR3: CASSYGGRSYNEQFF

V: TRBV7-2
J: TRBJ2-5
CDR3: CASSLGGWESEETQYF

V: TRBV5-1
J: TRBJ1-1
CDR3: CDSSLGTENTEAFF